The 30 T cell receptor beta chains reported below all come from one sample, sequenced in a study of blood T cell repertoires in COVID-19. Produced via immunoSEQ multiplex PCR; TCRdb's table is partial and in-frame only. This table has about 210,000 clones, about 85% appearing once. The sequencing input was peripheral blood. Source of these receptors: a man aged 60-69 years with COVID-19, enrolled during active disease.

V is TRBV7-9 and J is TRBJ2-1; D possibly corresponds to TRBD1 (5 bases). CDR1 and CDR2 (germline): SEHNR, FQNEAQ (reference sequence). V shed 5 bases and J shed 5 bases, with 16 bases lying between them. CDR3 length: 15 amino acids. In nucleotides, the CDR3 is TGTGCCAGCAGCCCCCGACAGATAAAGGACAATGAGCAGTTCTTC. As protein: CASSPRQIKDNEQFF.

This chain links TRBV7-9 with TRBJ2-1, with TRBD2 identical over 7 bases. The CDR3 runs 17 residues. Germline V gene data show CDR1 as SEHNR and CDR2 as FQNEAQ (reference sequence). The V and J ends lost 5 bases and 0 bases, in that order; junction bases with no gene match: 10. DNA for the CDR3: TGTGCCAGCAGCCCCCCTGGCGGGAGAAACTCCTACAATGAGCAGTTCTTC. This translates into CASSPPGGRNSYNEQFF.

This clone has only one observation. The chain carries TRBV5-1 and TRBJ1-6, with D maybe TRBD1 (6 bases). This CDR3 is built from 16 residues. The V and J ends lost 4 bases and 8 bases respectively, with 19 bases between them. Germline V lookup: CDR1 SGHRS, CDR2 YFSETQ. The CDR3 here is CASSDRSGGSHSPLHF. As DNA, the CDR3 is TGCGCCAGCAGCGACAGGTCGGGGGGCTCCCATTCACCCCTCCACTTT.

This clone occurred once. The chain combines TRBV5-1 with TRBJ2-2, with TRBD2 matching over 12 bases. Per the germline V gene, CDR1 is SGHRS and CDR2 is YFSETQ. The CDR3 length is 15 residues. V was clipped by 4 bases and J by 8 bases; unmatched bases: 6. The DNA of the CDR3 is TGCGCCAGCAGCCCAAGGACTAGCGGGGAAGGGGAGCTGTTTTTT. This encodes CASSPRTSGEGELFF.

This chain connects TRBV25-1 to TRBJ2-7, with D unclear. Germline loops: CDR1 MGHDK, CDR2 SYGVNS. Trimming left V 2 bases short and J 2 bases short, with 7 bases between. The CDR3 consists of 13 residues. The CDR3 DNA is TGTGCCAGCAGTGAACCAGGAACCTACGAGCAGTACTTC. This encodes CASSEPGTYEQYF.

The V and J genes are TRBV5-1 and TRBJ2-7; 7 nucleotides match TRBD2. V gave up 0 bases and J gave up 5 bases; unmatched junction bases: 2. Per germline, CDR1 SGHRS and CDR2 YFSETQ. The CDR3 extends over 13 amino acids. CDR3 nucleotide sequence: TGCGCCAGCAGCTTGGGTGGGAGGGACGAGCAGTACTTC. Amino acid sequence: CASSLGGRDEQYF.

This clone was observed a single time. V and J are TRBV29-1 and TRBJ2-5; D is ambiguous. The germline V gene encodes CDR1 SQVTM and CDR2 ANQGSEA. This CDR3 contains 12 residues. V shed 4 bases and J shed 1 base, with 7 bases lying between them. The CDR3: CSVVYVQETQYF. Written as DNA, the CDR3 is TGCAGCGTTGTCTACGTCCAAGAGACCCAGTACTTC.

The chain joins TRBV3-1 (or the pseudogene TRBV3-2) to TRBJ2-3; 11 positions agree with TRBD2. CDR1 is LGHDT, CDR2 YNNKEL, per germline (reference sequence). The CDR3 runs 16 residues. V was clipped by 1 base and J by 4 bases; unmatched bases: 4. CDR3 sequence reads: CASSQGLAGGADTQYF. The CDR3 bases are TGTGCCAGCAGCCAAGGGCTAGCGGGGGGCGCAGATACGCAGTATTTT.

The chain is built from TRBV6-5 and TRBJ1-2, with 7 bases fitting TRBD1. The germline V gene encodes CDR1 MNHEY and CDR2 SVGAGI. This CDR3 contains 15 residues. Trimming cost V 6 bases and J 5 bases; bases outside gene matches: 12. This CDR3 reads CASSRPGQKLYGYTF. The CDR3 DNA reads TGTGCCAGCAGCCGTCCGGGACAGAAATTATATGGCTACACCTTC.

V is TRBV6-5 and J is TRBJ1-1, with 8 bases aligning to TRBD1. This CDR3 spans 16 amino acids. Germline CDR1 and CDR2: MNHEY and SVGAGI. V lost 2 bases, J lost 1 base, and 6 bases stayed unmatched. CDR3 amino acids: CASSYRTGYGNTEAFF. The CDR3 bases are TGTGCCAGCAGTTACAGGACAGGGTACGGGAACACTGAAGCTTTCTTT.

The genes are TRBV5-1 and TRBJ2-5, with a tentative D call TRBD2 (5 bases). Germline V gives CDR1 SGHRS, CDR2 YFSETQ. The CDR3 totals 17 residues. V lost 7 bases to trimming and J lost 5 bases, with 27 bases between them. CDR3 coding DNA: TGCGCCAGCGGTCTCCTCGAGCGGCCGCCCCTCAGCGAGACCCAGTACTTC. It yields the protein CASGLLERPPLSETQYF.

The V and J genes are TRBV7-2 and TRBJ2-1; perhaps TRBD1 as D (6 bases). V was shortened by 5 bases and J by 1 base, with 9 bases between the two germline ends. In germline, CDR1 is SGHTA, CDR2 FQGNSA. The CDR3 consists of 14 residues. The CDR3 nucleotides read TGTGCCAGCAGCGCCGACAGGTCCTACAATGAGCAGTTCTTC. This translates into CASSADRSYNEQFF.

The chain recombines TRBV19 with TRBJ1-1; 7 nucleotides agree with TRBD1. J lost 4 bases, V lost 3 bases, and 8 bases had no gene match. Germline CDR1 and CDR2: LNHDA and SQIVND (reference sequence). This CDR3 has 15 residues. CDR3 sequence reads: CASSIPRTGLTEAFF. The CDR3 region has the DNA TGTGCCAGTAGTATCCCACGGACAGGCCTCACTGAAGCTTTCTTT. The complete variable domain, with remaining parts taken from reference TRBV19 and TRBJ1-1, reads DGGITQSPKYLFRKEGQNVTLSCEQNLNHDAMYWYRQDPGQGLRLIYYSQIVNDFQKGDIAEGYSVSREKKESFPLTVTSAQKNPTAFYLCASSIPRTGLTEAFFGQGTRLTVV.

J is TRBJ1-2 and V is TRBV3-1 (or the pseudogene TRBV3-2); TRBD1 aligns across 9 bases. Germline lookup yields CDR1 LGHDT and CDR2 YNNKEL (reference sequence). The length of the CDR3 is 12 residues. For the CDR3, the DNA is TGTGTCGTCGGACAGGGGAACTATGGCTACACCTTC. Translated, it gives CVVGQGNYGYTF.

The chain couples TRBV11-3 to TRBJ2-2; possibly TRBD2 for D (5 bases). Trimming removed 5 bases from V and 4 bases from J, with 11 bases in between. Germline V gene data show CDR1 as SGHNT and CDR2 as YENEEA. This CDR3 is built from 14 residues. The CDR3 here is CASSRTSATGELFF. CDR3 nucleotide sequence: TGTGCCAGCAGCCGGACTTCGGCCACCGGGGAGCTGTTTTTT. The whole variable domain, filled in from reference TRBV11-3 and TRBJ2-2, reads EAGVVQSPRYKIIEKKQPVAFWCNPISGHNTLYWYLQNLGQGPELLIRYENEEAVDDSQLPKDRFSAERLKGVDSTLKIQPAELGDSAVYLCASSRTSATGELFFGEGSRLTVL.

This chain joins TRBV7-2 and TRBJ1-1, with TRBD1 matching 7 bases. The germline gives CDR1 SGHTA, CDR2 FQGNSA. The CDR3 loop spans 15 amino acids. J gave up 5 bases and V 4 bases, and 10 bases lay outside the gene matches. In nucleotides, the CDR3 is TGTGCCAGCAGCTCGCAGGGCACAGGGGAAACTGAAGCTTTCTTT. It codes for CASSSQGTGETEAFF. Drawing the rest from reference TRBV7-2 and TRBJ1-1, the complete variable domain is GAGVSQSPSNKVTEKGKDVELRCDPISGHTALYWYRQSLGQGLEFLIYFQGNSAPDKSGLPSDRFSAERTGGSVSTLTIQRTQQEDSAVYLCASSSQGTGETEAFFGQGTRLTVV.

The sample holds one count of this clone. The rearrangement uses TRBV15 and TRBJ1-5; D possibly corresponds to TRBD1 (6 bases). This CDR3 is built from 13 residues. CDR1 and CDR2 from the germline V gene are LNHNV and YYDKDF (reference sequence). The V and J ends lost 11 bases and 5 bases respectively, with 16 bases between them. The CDR3 coding sequence is TGTGCCCCTCAAGGGGCAGGGGATCAGCCCCAGCATTTT. Amino acids: CAPQGAGDQPQHF.

V and J are TRBV6-1 and TRBJ2-7, with 8 nucleotides matching TRBD1. J was trimmed by 4 bases and V by 2 bases; bases with no gene match: 7. CDR1 and CDR2 (germline): MNHNS, SASEGT. The CDR3 has 15 amino acids. The CDR3 reads CASSELPDRAYEQYF. The CDR3, as DNA: TGTGCCAGCAGTGAACTTCCGGACAGGGCGTACGAGCAGTACTTC.

V gene TRBV20-1 combines with J gene TRBJ2-3; D perhaps matches TRBD2 (5 bases). The CDR3 sequence is 10 residues long. CDR1 is DFQATT, CDR2 SNEGSKA, per germline (reference sequence). V was clipped by 6 bases and J by 8 bases, with 9 bases between them. Here the CDR3 DNA reads TGCAGTGCCCCGGGGTCTACGCAGTATTTT. As protein: CSAPGSTQYF.

V gene TRBV7-9 combines with J gene TRBJ1-1; D call uncertain. V was clipped by 4 bases and J by 1 base, with 7 bases between them. There are 13 residues in the CDR3. Germline loops: CDR1 SEHNR, CDR2 FQNEAQ (reference sequence). This CDR3 reads CASSYEENTEAFF. CDR3 coding DNA: TGTGCCAGCAGCTACGAGGAGAACACTGAAGCTTTCTTT.

The chain couples TRBV28 to TRBJ1-2, with 7 bases fitting TRBD1. This CDR3 region has 12 residues. V was pared by 8 bases and J by 14 bases, with 14 bases of the junction left unmatched. CDR1 is MDHEN, CDR2 SYDVKM, per germline. CDR3 coding DNA: TGTGCCAGCCGGACAGGACCCTTGGTGGGGACCTTC. The encoded protein is CASRTGPLVGTF.

V is TRBV9 and J is TRBJ2-2, with 7 bases aligning to TRBD1. Germline values: CDR1 SGDLS, CDR2 YYNGEE. This CDR3 has 14 amino acids. V dropped 2 bases and J dropped 6; count of bases not matched to a gene: 4. CDR3 residues: CASSVGQKSGELFF. The DNA of the CDR3 is TGTGCCAGCAGCGTGGGACAGAAGTCCGGGGAGCTGTTTTTT.

This chain uses TRBV5-8 with TRBJ2-7, with TRBD1 identical over 8 bases. CDR1 and CDR2 (germline): SGHTS, YDEGEE. The CDR3 is made up of 13 amino acids. Trimming removed 0 bases from V and 6 bases from J; junction bases left unmatched: 2. CDR3 protein: CASSLGQGREQYF. CDR3 nucleotides: TGTGCCAGCAGCTTGGGACAGGGGCGCGAGCAGTACTTC.

This chain joins TRBV7-9 and TRBJ2-5, with a weak D call TRBD2 (5 bases). The germline V gene has CDR1 SEHNR and CDR2 FQNEAQ (reference sequence). Trimming shortened V by 2 bases and J by 5 bases, and 9 bases separated the two germline ends. The CDR3 contains 13 residues. The CDR3 region has the DNA TGTGCCAGCAGCTTACGAGAGGGCGAGACCCAGTACTTC. Translation gives CASSLREGETQYF. Filled out from reference TRBV7-9 and TRBJ2-5, the complete variable domain reads DTGVSQNPRHKITKRGQNVTFRCDPISEHNRLYWYRQTLGQGPEFLTYFQNEAQLEKSRLLSDRFSAERPKGSFSTLEIQRTEQGDSAMYLCASSLREGETQYFGPGTRLLVL.

The chain links TRBV28 to TRBJ1-3; the match to TRBD1 covers 7 bases. Trimming at V came to 5 bases and at J to 4 bases, leaving 8 bases not matched to a gene. The CDR3 extends over 15 amino acids. Germline lookup yields CDR1 MDHEN and CDR2 SYDVKM. CDR3 in DNA: TGTGCCAGCAGTAAGACAGGGATGAGAGGAAACACCATATATTTT. Its translation: CASSKTGMRGNTIYF.

This clone was detected once. This sequence joins TRBV7-6 and TRBJ1-5; 7 positions match TRBD1. This CDR3 contains 16 residues. Germline CDR1 SGHVS, CDR2 FNYEAQ. Trimming took 5 bases from V and 1 from J; bases not matched to a gene: 8. The CDR3 sequence: CASSPTTGMSNQPQHF. Written as DNA, the CDR3 is TGTGCCAGCAGCCCTACGACAGGGATGAGCAATCAGCCCCAGCATTTT. Together with reference TRBV7-6 and TRBJ1-5, the CDR3 gives the full variable domain: GAGVSQSPRYKVTKRGQDVALRCDPISGHVSLYWYRQALGQGPEFLTYFNYEAQQDKSGLPNDRFSAERPEGSISTLTIQRTEQRDSAMYRCASSPTTGMSNQPQHFGDGTRLSIL.

This rearrangement joins TRBV19 to TRBJ2-4; D may be TRBD1 (6 bases). Between the trimmed V and J ends, which lost 7 bases and 0 bases, there was a span of 10 bases. The germline V gene has CDR1 LNHDA and CDR2 SQIVND (reference sequence). This CDR3 is 14 amino acids long. The CDR3 DNA reads as TGTGCCAGTACCTCACAGGGAGCCAAAAACATTCAGTACTTC. Protein: CASTSQGAKNIQYF.

The chain couples TRBV6-5 to TRBJ1-1, with D maybe TRBD1 (6 bases). With 7 bases removed from V and 6 bases from J, the gap between germline ends came to 15 bases. The germline V gene encodes CDR1 MNHEY and CDR2 SVGAGI. The CDR3 is 13 amino acids. The CDR3 region has the DNA TGTGCCAGCACGCAGCCAGGGGTGGCTGAAGCTTTCTTT. Translation gives CASTQPGVAEAFF.

V is TRBV3-1 (or the pseudogene TRBV3-2) and J is TRBJ1-1; tentatively, D is TRBD1 (5 bases). Germline V CDR1 and CDR2: LGHDT, YNNKEL (reference sequence). CDR3 length equals 14 residues. Trimming pared 2 bases from V and 0 bases from J, leaving 7 bases between. The CDR3 protein is CASSQKGMNTEAFF. CDR3 coding DNA: TGTGCCAGCAGCCAAAAGGGGATGAACACTGAAGCTTTCTTT.

The rearrangement joins TRBV19 to TRBJ1-5; D gene ambiguous. The CDR3 extends over 15 amino acids. V was pared by 5 bases and J by 6 bases, with 17 bases between. Germline CDR1 and CDR2: LNHDA and SQIVND (reference sequence). CDR3: CASSETRRSGQPQHF. The CDR3 DNA is TGTGCCAGTAGTGAGACACGGAGGTCTGGTCAGCCCCAGCATTTT.